Below, one T cell receptor (beta chain) is given with its context. Its antigen is unknown. This specimen belongs to a study of cytomegalovirus exposure and HLA in healthy donors. This CDR3 is 13 amino acids long. Germline CDR1 is MNHNS and CDR2 is SASEGT. Trimming shortened V by 9 bases and J by 3 bases, and 14 bases separated the two germline ends. The assay was immunoSEQ multiplex PCR, and TCRdb's table has in-frame clones only and misses some. The table includes about 400,000 clones, 80% to 90% detected once. Whole-study results and caveats: The study flagged around 150 TCR beta chains as cytomegalovirus-associated.

The sequenced sample was PBMCs. The chain recombines TRBV6-1 with TRBJ1-1; D not resolved. The source of this sequence is a woman aged 18-30 years in good health and CMV-seronegative. Here the CDR3 reads CASAGRVDTEAFF. In DNA form, the CDR3 reads TGTGCCAGTGCTGGGAGGGTGGACACTGAAGCTTTCTTT.